The clone carrying this TCR beta chain was seen just once. Its antigen remains unknown. V lost 2 bases and J 5 bases, leaving 12 bases between the germline ends. CDR3 length: 13 amino acids. CDR1 and CDR2 (germline): SQVTM, ANQGSEA. These data belong to a study of tumor-infiltrating lymphocytes in primary liver carcinoma. A primer in the constant region served to generate TCR beta cDNA from about 470 ng of total RNA. Construction of TCR beta libraries relied on three successive nested multiplex PCR rounds employing slightly modified ARM-PCR. The first two PCR rounds used TRBV1-TRBV30 primers with a Cbeta primer, roughly 10 cycles each. Each CDR3 protein gets one entry after TCRdb re-called the multiplex PCR reads with MiXCR. Counted here are under 200,000 distinct CDR3 sequences, around four fifths occurring once; the ten biggest clones make up less than 20%. Overall study findings and caveats: Relative to blood, tumors carried a significantly larger fraction of the repertoire in their top 250 clones (p = 0.039).

Unsorted bulk tissue of about 20-32 mg yielded co-extracted RNA and DNA. Surgeons treated the primary liver carcinoma of the patients by surgical resection. Whichever tumor sample was examined, it had over 80% viable tumor cells. The rearrangement links TRBV29-1 to TRBJ1-1; D call uncertain. This receptor was identified in a man aged 40-49 years with primary liver carcinoma and hepatitis B virus infection. The sample comprised tumor tissue from primary liver carcinoma. CDR3 amino acids: CSVERPGWTEAFF. The CDR3 DNA reads TGCAGCGTTGAACGACCCGGATGGACTGAAGCTTTCTTT.